The clone carrying this TCR beta chain is labeled medium-sized (0.01 to 0.1%) based on frequency. The antigen is undetermined. The CDR3 is cut off 3 residues early in the read; its end comes from the germline J gene. Produced via immunoSEQ multiplex PCR; TCRdb's table is partial and in-frame only. Found here are around 22,000 clones; the top ten clones hold 3.3%. The data were obtained in a study of T cells in women clearing cervical HPV infection. Study overall: Only a few women had HLA typing results available. Study-wide findings and caveats: A classifier using richness and V gene abundances reached an AUC of 0.7 to 0.9. TRBV6-7 abundance was lower in cases than controls (0.11% versus 0.16%).

Germline V gene sequence: CDR1 GTSNPN, CDR2 SVGIG (reference sequence). The CDR3 consists of 15 residues. V lost 4 bases and J 0 bases, leaving 14 bases between the germline ends. J is TRBJ2-3 and V is TRBV30; perhaps TRBD1 as D (7 bases). This sequence originates from a woman aged 18 to 75 with a cervical HPV16 infection that either progressed to CIN3+ or cleared (not recorded which). The sequenced sample consisted of blood buffy coat. The CDR3 bases that were read are TGTGCCTGGAATCAGGGGGGCCTTAGCACAGATACG. Residues: CAWNQGGLSTDT. The whole CDR3 protein is CAWNQGGLSTDTQYF.